The 15 T cell receptor beta chains in this list originate from one sample, sequenced in a study of siplizumab effects on memory and regulatory T cells. Clones were sequenced by immunoSEQ multiplex PCR, and TCRdb holds only the in-frame ones, with some missing. The table has some 100,000 clones, roughly 94% seen once. Sequencing input: Tregs sorted from blood. Receptors were obtained from a human donor in good health.

The chain has TRBV27 and TRBJ1-6, with a weak D call TRBD1 (5 bases). The V and J ends lost 2 bases and 8 bases respectively, with 13 bases between them. CDR1 MNHEY and CDR2 SMNVEV come from the germline V gene (reference sequence). The CDR3 consists of 15 residues. The CDR3 here is CASSLAARAYSPLHF. Written as DNA, the CDR3 is TGTGCCAGCAGTTTAGCGGCCAGGGCCTATTCACCCCTCCACTTT.

This rearrangement joins TRBV6-5 to TRBJ1-5; the D gene is possibly TRBD1 (6 bases). The V and J ends lost 6 bases and 8 bases respectively, with 20 bases between them. CDR3 length: 15 residues. Germline CDR1 reads MNHEY; CDR2 reads SVGAGI. The CDR3 spells CASSGTPVFDEPQHF. The CDR3 DNA is TGTGCCAGCAGCGGGACACCCGTTTTTGATGAGCCCCAGCATTTT.

The rearrangement uses TRBV19 and TRBJ1-5; no firm D call. The CDR3 length is 15 residues. The V gene lost 7 bases and the J gene lost 4 bases, with 17 bases spanning the gap. Germline loops: CDR1 LNHDA, CDR2 SQIVND (reference sequence). CDR3 DNA sequence: TGTGCCAGTAAAGTAAGGACGGAGGATAATCAGCCCCAGCATTTT. This gives the protein CASKVRTEDNQPQHF.

The gene calls are TRBV28 and TRBJ2-7; perhaps TRBD2 as D (6 bases). Germline V CDR1 and CDR2: MDHEN, SYDVKM. V was cut by 6 bases and J by 4 bases, with 13 bases left in between. There are 13 residues in the CDR3. The chain's CDR3 is CASRLGGAYEQYF. In DNA form, the CDR3 reads TGTGCCAGCAGACTCGGAGGGGCGTACGAGCAGTACTTC.

CDR3 nucleotide sequence: TGCGCCAGCAGCGCGACAGGGATATCCTACGAGCAGTACTTC. Translation gives CASSATGISYEQYF. The V and J genes are TRBV10-2 and TRBJ2-7, with 7 positions matching TRBD1. J gave up 1 base and V 6 bases, and 6 bases lay outside the gene matches. Germline values: CDR1 WSHSY, CDR2 SAAADI. The CDR3 covers 14 residues.

V usage is TRBV7-9 and J usage is TRBJ2-1; 7 nucleotides line up with TRBD2. V lost 1 base and J lost 11; bases outside the gene matches: 2. This CDR3 region has 12 residues. CDR1 is SEHNR, CDR2 FQNEAQ, per germline (reference sequence). In DNA form, the CDR3 reads TGTGCCAGCAGCTTAGAAGCGGGAAAGCAGTTCTTC. This sequence encodes CASSLEAGKQFF.

The chain has TRBV4-2 and TRBJ2-1, with 9 nucleotides matching TRBD2. The length of the CDR3 is 17 residues. Germline values: CDR1 LGHNA, CDR2 YNFKEQ. Trimming at V came to 1 base and at J to 7 bases, leaving 11 bases not matched to a gene. CDR3 loop: CASSQGQVREGLNEQFF. In DNA, the CDR3 is TGTGCCAGCAGCCAAGGTCAGGTGCGGGAGGGCCTTAATGAGCAGTTCTTC.

The V gene is TRBV18, the J gene TRBJ1-5, with a tentative D call TRBD1 (5 bases). V dropped 2 bases and J dropped 4 bases, with 9 bases sitting between them. The CDR3 extends over 14 amino acids. Germline CDR1 and CDR2: KGHSH and LQKENI. CDR3 DNA sequence: TGTGCCAGCTCACCAGGGACGGCTAATCAGCCCCAGCATTTT. This encodes CASSPGTANQPQHF.

This clone turned up a few times. The V gene is TRBV15, the J gene TRBJ2-2; D call uncertain. Trimming took off 0 bases at V and 6 bases at J, with 2 bases between the two ends. This CDR3 is 12 amino acids long. Germline CDR1 is LNHNV and CDR2 is YYDKDF (reference sequence). For the CDR3, the DNA is TGTGCCACCAGCAGAGACCCCGGGGAGCTGTTTTTT. Residues: CATSRDPGELFF.

This chain joins TRBV7-9 and TRBJ2-1; 10 nucleotides align to TRBD2. This CDR3 spans 15 amino acids. CDR1 and CDR2 (germline): SEHNR, FQNEAQ (reference sequence). The trim removed 2 bases at V and 7 bases at J, leaving 5 bases unmatched. This CDR3 reads CASSLWASGSNEQFF. The CDR3 DNA is TGTGCCAGCAGCTTATGGGCTAGCGGGAGTAATGAGCAGTTCTTC.

This chain uses TRBV7-3 with TRBJ1-1; D not resolved. Germline CDR1 reads SGHTA; CDR2 reads FQGTGA. The CDR3 loop spans 13 amino acids. V lost 6 bases and J lost 1, with 9 bases in between. CDR3 bases: TGTGCCAGCAGTTCCCTAGGGAACACTGAAGCTTTCTTT. Translated, it gives CASSSLGNTEAFF.

This rearrangement joins TRBV6-6 to TRBJ2-3; 9 nucleotides line up with TRBD2. The V gene end was trimmed by 6 bases and the J gene end by 6 bases; junction bases not matched to a gene: 7. The length of the CDR3 is 14 residues. The germline V gene has CDR1 MNHNY and CDR2 SVGAGI (reference sequence). The CDR3 here is CASSNLAGTDTQYF. CDR3 in DNA: TGTGCCAGCAGCAACCTAGCGGGAACGGATACGCAGTATTTT.

This chain links TRBV2 with TRBJ2-3; D ambiguous. This CDR3 has 11 amino acids. CDR1 is SNHLY and CDR2 is FYNNEI in the germline V gene. V lost 5 bases, J lost 4 bases, and 4 bases lay in between. This CDR3 is CASSFPDTQYF. The CDR3 DNA is TGTGCCAGCAGTTTTCCAGATACGCAGTATTTT. Full variable domain (missing parts from reference TRBV2 and TRBJ2-3): EPEVTQTPSHQVTQMGQEVILRCVPISNHLYFYWYRQILGQKVEFLVSFYNNEISEKSEIFDDQFSVERPDGSNFTLKIRSTKLEDSAMYFCASSFPDTQYFGPGTRLTVL.

A few counts support this clone. V gene TRBV20-1 combines with J gene TRBJ2-7; D gene unclear. Trimming shortened V by 6 bases and J by 4 bases, and 10 bases separated the two germline ends. CDR3 length: 11 amino acids. Looked up from germline, CDR1 is DFQATT and CDR2 is SNEGSKA (reference sequence). The CDR3 loop is CSATNTYEQYF. CDR3 nucleotides: TGCAGTGCAACTAACACTTACGAGCAGTACTTC.

The chain links TRBV28 to TRBJ1-5; weak D call: TRBD1 (5 bases). The germline V gene encodes CDR1 MDHEN and CDR2 SYDVKM. V was clipped by 4 bases and J by 2 bases, with 9 bases between them. This CDR3 is built from 14 residues. DNA of the CDR3: TGTGCCAGCAGTTCGGGGCTTGGCAATCAGCCCCAGCATTTT. Its protein product is CASSSGLGNQPQHF.